The entry below describes one T cell receptor (delta chain). This clone has more than one count but fewer than ten. No cognate antigen has been identified for it. One base away there is no much larger clone; base qualities are not given. Preparation of the library involved RT-PCR. TCRdb lists the instrument as Illumina MiSeq. TCRdb reprocessed the public data with the CATT caller; entries with the same nucleotide sequence were combined afterwards. Within this sample are roughly 1,300 delta-chain clones, with approximately 29% of them counted one time only. Roughly 9% of the sample lies in the top ten. The germline V gene gives CDR1 as TSWWSYY and CDR2 as QGS. Counted from cysteine to phenylalanine, this CDR3 has 12 amino acids. The entry retains the CDR3 DNA only, 36 bases that are in frame from base 1. V and J are trimmed by 1 base and 10 bases, and the gene matches miss 3 bases of the junction. The record originates from a study of gammadelta T cells in human blood (dated by TCRdb to about 2020). Points the paper makes about the study in general: According to the study, polyclonal expansion of innate gamma-delta T cells right after birth appeared to be driven by microbial exposure.

Sequencing input: non-Vgamma9Vdelta2 gamma-delta T cells from fetal blood. This receptor was taken from a human fetus. The V gene is TRDV1 and the J gene is TRDJ1, with TRDD3 matching 7 junction bases. The CDR3 loop reads CALGERAGGLIF. The DNA reads TGTGCTCTTGGGGAACGAGCTGGGGGACTCATCTTT.